This is a list of T cell receptor beta chains from one sample in a study of blood T cell repertoires in COVID-19. Method: immunoSEQ multiplex PCR; TCRdb's copy keeps in-frame clones and lacks some. The sample holds tens of thousands of clones, about four fifths seen once. Input material: peripheral blood. Receptors originate from a man between 65 and 79 years old with active COVID-19. CDR3s include the opening cysteine and the closing phenylalanine or tryptophan. D genes are given only for firm matches. The size of a clone is reported for some rows only, either as once, few or many, or as a class for expanded clones.

abundance	v_gene	j_gene	d_gene	CDR3aa	CDR3nt
-	TRBV7-2	TRBJ2-5	TRBD2	CASSSTWGLAAKETQYF	TGTGCCAGCAGCTCAACTTGGGGACTAGCGGCGAAAGAGACCCAGTACTTC
few	TRBV21-1	TRBJ2-7	-	CARDLGQVTYEQYF	TGTGCCAGAGACCTGGGACAAGTTACCTACGAGCAGTACTTC
-	TRBV7-6	TRBJ1-1	TRBD1	CASSSQGNAEAFF	TGTGCCAGCAGCTCACAGGGGAACGCTGAAGCTTTCTTT
once	TRBV28	TRBJ1-1	-	CASSTLVWGLNTEAFF	TGTGCCAGCAGCACATTGGTATGGGGACTTAACACTGAAGCTTTCTTT
-	TRBV5-4	TRBJ2-3	TRBD1	CASSLGRGWDTQYF	TGTGCCAGCAGCTTGGGCAGGGGGTGGGATACGCAGTATTTT
-	TRBV5-4	TRBJ2-2	-	CASRLGGMNTGELFF	TGTGCCAGCAGGTTGGGGGGCATGAACACCGGGGAGCTGTTTTTT
-	TRBV5-1	TRBJ1-3	-	CASSLGQGTGNTIYF	TGCGCCAGCAGCTTGGGGCAGGGGACCGGAAACACCATATATTTT
-	TRBV9	TRBJ1-6	TRBD1	CASSATGGTSYNSPLHF	TGTGCCAGCAGCGCCACAGGGGGTACCTCCTATAATTCACCCCTCCACTTT
-	TRBV19	TRBJ1-5	TRBD1	CASSDQGAGQPQHF	TGTGCCAGTAGTGATCAGGGGGCAGGTCAGCCCCAGCATTTT
medium-sized	TRBV6-6	TRBJ1-2	TRBD1	CASTPRDSNYGYTF	TGTGCCAGCACCCCGCGGGACAGTAACTATGGCTACACCTTC
-	TRBV4-3	TRBJ2-7	-	CASSQERGFEQYF	TGCGCCAGCAGCCAAGAAAGAGGCTTCGAGCAGTACTTC
-	TRBV28	TRBJ1-2	TRBD1	CASSLWGDRGRFGYTF	TGTGCCAGCAGTTTATGGGGGGACAGGGGGCGGTTTGGCTACACCTTC
-	TRBV5-1	TRBJ1-1	TRBD1	CASSLGQGYTEAFF	TGCGCCAGCAGCTTAGGACAGGGATACACTGAAGCTTTCTTT
few	TRBV5-8	TRBJ1-3	TRBD1	CASSRDRVGNTIYF	TGTGCCAGCTCACGGGACAGGGTTGGAAACACCATATATTTT
-	TRBV28	TRBJ2-3	-	CASSRTTRVADTQYF	TGTGCCAGCAGCCGAACAACCAGGGTTGCAGATACGCAGTATTTT
-	TRBV3-1/TRBV3-2	TRBJ2-5	-	CASGMGRTQETQYF	TGTGCCAGCGGTATGGGTCGGACACAAGAGACCCAGTACTTC
-	TRBV10-3	TRBJ2-3	TRBD2	CAISDPGGPSDTQYF	TGTGCCATCAGTGACCCGGGGGGGCCATCAGATACGCAGTATTTT
few	TRBV7-2	TRBJ1-4	-	CASSLGAANEKLFF	TGTGCCAGCAGCTTGGGGGCGGCTAATGAAAAACTGTTTTTT
-	TRBV3-1/TRBV3-2	TRBJ2-1	TRBD1	CASSQRGQSEQFF	TGTGCCAGCAGCCAAAGGGGGCAAAGTGAGCAGTTCTTC
-	TRBV6-5	TRBJ1-2	-	CASRGLNYGYTF	TGTGCCAGCAGGGGACTTAACTATGGCTACACCTTC
few	TRBV5-6	TRBJ1-1	TRBD1	CASSLPGQAMNTEAFF	TGTGCCAGCAGCTTACCCGGACAGGCGATGAACACTGAAGCTTTCTTT
-	TRBV12-5	TRBJ2-7	-	CASGFYRDYEQYF	TGTGCTAGTGGTTTCTACAGGGACTACGAGCAGTACTTC
-	TRBV3-1/TRBV3-2	TRBJ2-3	TRBD2	CASSSLGRGSTDTQYF	TGTGCCAGCAGCTCACTCGGGAGGGGGAGCACAGATACGCAGTATTTT
-	TRBV24-1	TRBJ2-3	-	CATSETGAQGTDTQYF	TGTGCCACCAGTGAGACAGGAGCGCAAGGAACAGATACGCAGTATTTT
-	TRBV18	TRBJ2-7	-	CASSPQRTYEQYF	TGTGCCAGCTCACCACAGAGAACCTACGAGCAGTACTTC
medium-sized	TRBV2	TRBJ1-2	TRBD1	CGKEGGQGNYGYTF	TGTGGAAAAGAGGGGGGACAGGGTAACTATGGCTACACCTTC
-	TRBV7-6	TRBJ2-2	TRBD2	CASSLGYGGGDTGELFF	TGTGCCAGCAGCTTAGGTTACGGCGGGGGGGACACCGGGGAGCTGTTTTTT
-	TRBV27	TRBJ2-2	-	CASTYVGRLDTGELFF	TGTGCCAGCACCTATGTAGGGAGGCTTGACACCGGGGAGCTGTTTTTT
few	TRBV6-5	TRBJ1-1	TRBD1	CASRTRGWTEAFF	TGTGCCAGCAGGACCAGGGGGTGGACTGAAGCTTTCTTT
-	TRBV19	TRBJ2-1	TRBD1	CASSIDRGSPGNEQFF	TGTGCCAGTAGTATTGACAGGGGCTCCCCGGGCAATGAGCAGTTCTTC
-	TRBV4-1	TRBJ2-7	-	CASSPRISLEVEQYF	TGCGCCAGCAGCCCACGCATTAGCCTGGAAGTCGAGCAGTACTTC
-	TRBV7-3	TRBJ2-1	-	CASSLSSGGGSYNEQFF	TGTGCCAGCAGCTTAAGTAGCGGCGGCGGGTCCTACAATGAGCAGTTCTTC
-	TRBV2	TRBJ1-5	-	CASTGGEGQPQHF	TGTGCCAGCACGGGGGGAGAAGGGCAGCCCCAGCATTTT
-	TRBV6-2/TRBV6-3	TRBJ1-2	-	CASSSRTKNYGYTF	TGTGCCAGCAGTTCTCGGACTAAGAACTATGGCTACACCTTC
few	TRBV9	TRBJ2-2	-	CASSVEGMATGELFF	TGTGCCAGCAGCGTAGAGGGGATGGCCACCGGGGAGCTGTTTTTT
-	TRBV9	TRBJ2-5	TRBD1	CASSTDPGGSETQYF	TGTGCCAGCAGCACGGATCCAGGGGGCTCAGAGACCCAGTACTTC
-	TRBV6-5	TRBJ1-6	TRBD1	CASTGTGGGGSPLHF	TGTGCCAGCACCGGGACAGGGGGCGGAGGGTCACCCCTCCACTTT
-	TRBV7-6	TRBJ2-7	-	CASSLAGATYEQYF	TGTGCCAGCAGCTTAGCGGGGGCCACCTACGAGCAGTACTTC
-	TRBV12-3/TRBV12-4	TRBJ2-1	TRBD2	CASGRLAGGEQFF	TGTGCCAGCGGAAGACTAGCGGGGGGGGAGCAGTTCTTC